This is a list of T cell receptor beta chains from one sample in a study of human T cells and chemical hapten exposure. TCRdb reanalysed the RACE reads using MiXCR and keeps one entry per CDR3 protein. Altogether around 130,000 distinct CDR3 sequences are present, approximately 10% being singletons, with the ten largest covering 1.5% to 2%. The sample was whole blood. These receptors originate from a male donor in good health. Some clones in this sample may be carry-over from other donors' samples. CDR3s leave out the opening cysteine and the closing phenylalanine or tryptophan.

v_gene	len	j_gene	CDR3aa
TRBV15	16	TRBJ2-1	ATSPPQLAGGRYNEQF
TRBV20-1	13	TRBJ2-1	SAIRSQGPYNEQF
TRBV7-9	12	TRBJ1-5	ASSSRGLNQPQH
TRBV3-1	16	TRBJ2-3	ASSHLPLNRDFTDTQY
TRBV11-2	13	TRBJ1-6	ASSLAATGNSPPH
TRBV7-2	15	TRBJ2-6	ASSLGPTVTGANVLT
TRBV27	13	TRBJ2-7	ASSSGTGSLSEQY
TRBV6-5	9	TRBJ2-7	ASSTGTEQY
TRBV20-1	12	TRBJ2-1	SAFRDRGRDEQF
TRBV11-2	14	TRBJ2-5	ASSLPETAGKETQY
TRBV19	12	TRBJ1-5	ASSRYRGNQPQH
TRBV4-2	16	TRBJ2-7	ASSQRVIAGTGGHEQY
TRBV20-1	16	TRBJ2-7	SARSMTSGGFSSYDQY
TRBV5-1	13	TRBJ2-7	ASSLEAAALYEQY
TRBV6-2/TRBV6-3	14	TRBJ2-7	ASSYPAAIYPYEQY
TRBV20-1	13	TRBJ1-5	SARVGGGGNQPQH
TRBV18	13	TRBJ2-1	ASSPPGREHNEQF
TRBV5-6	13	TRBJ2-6	ASSFRSSGANVLT
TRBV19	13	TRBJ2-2	ASSPTQGNTGELF
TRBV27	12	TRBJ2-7	ASSLSGSYYEQY
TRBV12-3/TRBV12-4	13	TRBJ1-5	ASSRGQFSNQPQH
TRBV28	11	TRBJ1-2	ASSHRGRPGYT